This is a list of T cell receptor beta chains from one sample in a study of T cell changes during pregnancy in multiple sclerosis. Sequenced by immunoSEQ multiplex PCR; TCRdb stores in-frame clones only, minus some. This sample carries tens of thousands of clones, around nine tenths of them seen once, and the ten largest clones take over 2%. Sample: peripheral blood, taken in the second trimester of pregnancy. The receptors shown here come from a female donor in good health, enrolled as a control in a pregnancy study. The conserved cysteine and the conserved F or W are not part of the CDR3 here. The size of a clone is reported for some rows only, either as once, few or many, or as a class for expanded clones.

TRBJ2-1 once TRBV5-5 ASSSGGGSYNEQF
TRBJ2-7 - TRBV9 ASSGPGQGDGQY
TRBJ1-5 - TRBV28 ASSRDTTNQPQH
TRBJ2-7 - TRBV4-3 ASSQGRSYEQY
TRBJ1-4 - TRBV27 ASKSAGGRRTNEKLF
TRBJ2-1 - TRBV27 ASRLAGGHEQF
TRBJ2-2 once TRBV9 ASSVQRGAANTGELF
TRBJ2-4 - TRBV27 ASGLPGQENIQY
- - TRBV2 ASGDSGYEQY
TRBJ1-2 - TRBV5-4 ASSLRDRVGGYT
TRBJ2-7 - TRBV4-2 ASSQESWQFSYEQY
TRBJ2-5 - TRBV5-1 ASSLTGGLQETQY
TRBJ2-3 - TRBV4-1 ASSQEGLDTDTQY
TRBJ2-7 - TRBV7-2 ASSWGREGEQY
TRBJ1-2 - TRBV15 ATSARGRTHFYGYT
TRBJ2-7 - TRBV11-2 ASARGYEQY
TRBJ1-6 - TRBV27 ASSDGQVPFYNSPLH
TRBJ2-1 - TRBV5-4 ASSSPSGDSYNEQF
TRBJ1-1 - TRBV29-1 SVTTDSPEAF
TRBJ1-2 - TRBV6-4 ASSDTGDYGYT
TRBJ2-1 - TRBV11-3 ASSLGGGSYNEQF
TRBJ2-7 - TRBV6-5 ASSPLPQATYEQY
TRBJ2-3 many TRBV4-3 ASSRATGGSQY
TRBJ2-2 - TRBV9 ASSTRIGELF
TRBJ2-5 - TRBV4-1 ASSQDRADRETQY
TRBJ2-2 - TRBV6-4 ASSDLEPEAHAGELF
TRBJ2-2 - TRBV11-1 ASSPQGRTYTGELF
TRBJ1-1 - TRBV19 ASSMGRAPTEAF
TRBJ1-1 - TRBV4-3 ASSQVSGTEAF
TRBJ2-1 - TRBV7-8 ASSSQRVLSYNEQF
TRBJ1-4 - TRBV9 ASRVPGQNNEKLF
TRBJ1-4 - TRBV7-9 ASSFGPGGIEKLF
TRBJ2-1 - TRBV7-9 ASSPLDGGGSYNEQF
TRBJ2-3 - TRBV10-3 AISESLDRVKTDTQY
TRBJ2-3 once TRBV9 ASSPRASGGDTQY
TRBJ2-5 - TRBV9 ASRSGTEETQY
TRBJ1-1 once TRBV4-3 ASSQVLQGDSNTEAF
TRBJ1-6 - TRBV28 ASSTPTGRSPLH
TRBJ2-5 - TRBV11-2 ASSPYRGGSAQETQY
TRBJ2-7 - TRBV19 ASFGLAGGRYEQY
TRBJ2-1 - TRBV10-3 AISPFPSEQF
TRBJ2-5 - TRBV9 ASSQTPQGGETQY
- once TRBV7-2 ASSLRMTGEQPQY
TRBJ2-2 - TRBV7-2 ASSLQGRANTGELF
TRBJ1-3 - TRBV5-1 ASSLSSGGNTIY